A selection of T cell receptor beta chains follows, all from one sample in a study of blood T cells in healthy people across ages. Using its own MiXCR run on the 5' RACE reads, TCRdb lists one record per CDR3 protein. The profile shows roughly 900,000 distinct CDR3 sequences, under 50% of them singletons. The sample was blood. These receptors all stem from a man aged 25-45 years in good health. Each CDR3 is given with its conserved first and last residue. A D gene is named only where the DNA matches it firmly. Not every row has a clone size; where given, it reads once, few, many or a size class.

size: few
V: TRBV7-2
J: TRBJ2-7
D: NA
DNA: TGTGCCAGCAGCTTAGTGGACCCCTTCTACGAGCAGTACTTC
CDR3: CASSLVDPFYEQYF

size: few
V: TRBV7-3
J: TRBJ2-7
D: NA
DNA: TGTGCCAGCAGCTTAACGGAGGGGCTATATACGGTGCAGTACTTC
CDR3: CASSLTEGLYTVQYF

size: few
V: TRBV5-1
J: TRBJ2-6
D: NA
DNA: TGCGCCAGCAGCGAATCCCTCGACTCTGGGGCCAACGTCCTGACTTTC
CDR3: CASSESLDSGANVLTF

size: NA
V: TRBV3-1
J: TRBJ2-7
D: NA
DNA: TGTGCCAGCAGCCATCAGCCCGTCGCTGGGGGAGAGCCCTACGAGCAGTACTTC
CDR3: CASSHQPVAGGEPYEQYF

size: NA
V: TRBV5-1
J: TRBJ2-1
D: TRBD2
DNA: TGCGCCAGCGGGGAGGGGCGTAATGAGCAGTTCTTC
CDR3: CASGEGRNEQFF

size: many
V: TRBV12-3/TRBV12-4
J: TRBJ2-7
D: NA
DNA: TGTGCCAGCAGTTCACAAGGGGCCTACGAGCAGTACTTC
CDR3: CASSSQGAYEQYF

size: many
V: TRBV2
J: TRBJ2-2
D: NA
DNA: TGTGCCAGCACCGGAACAGGTTCGAACACCGGGGAGCTGTTTTTT
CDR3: CASTGTGSNTGELFF

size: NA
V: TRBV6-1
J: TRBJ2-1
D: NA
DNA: TGTGCCAGCAGTGGTCTTGGACAGCCTAACAATGAGCAGTTCTTC
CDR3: CASSGLGQPNNEQFF

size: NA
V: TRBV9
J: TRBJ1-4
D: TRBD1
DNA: TGTGCCAGCAGCTTCGCGACAGGGGTTGGGGAAAAACTGTTTTTT
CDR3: CASSFATGVGEKLFF

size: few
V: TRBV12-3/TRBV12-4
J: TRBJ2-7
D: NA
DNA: TGTGCCAGCAGTTTAGCGGGACACTCGACCTACGAGCAGTACTTC
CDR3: CASSLAGHSTYEQYF

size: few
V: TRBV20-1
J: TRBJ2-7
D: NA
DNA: TGCAGTGCTAGGGGCTCCTCACTAGACGAGCAGTACTTC
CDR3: CSARGSSLDEQYF

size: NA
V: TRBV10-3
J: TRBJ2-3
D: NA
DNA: TGTGCCATCGGTGCTAGCATGGATACGCAGTATTTT
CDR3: CAIGASMDTQYF

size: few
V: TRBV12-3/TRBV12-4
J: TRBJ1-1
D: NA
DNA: TGTGCCAGCAGTGTGGGGGGGGCACGAGCTTTCTTT
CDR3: CASSVGGARAFF

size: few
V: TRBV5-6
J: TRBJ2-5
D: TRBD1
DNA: TGTGCCAGCAGCTTGGCGGGACAGAAAGAGACCCAGTACTTC
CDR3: CASSLAGQKETQYF

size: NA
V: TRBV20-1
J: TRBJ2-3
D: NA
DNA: TGCAGTGCTAGAGATATAGAACACAGCGCAGATACGCAGTATTTT
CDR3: CSARDIEHSADTQYF

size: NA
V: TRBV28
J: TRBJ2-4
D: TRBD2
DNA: TGTGCCAGCAGCTCAGCGGGGGGTAAAAACATTCAGTACTTC
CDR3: CASSSAGGKNIQYF

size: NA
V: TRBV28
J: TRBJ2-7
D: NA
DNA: TGTGCCAGCATTATCCCAGGGTCCTACGAGCAGTACTTC
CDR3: CASIIPGSYEQYF

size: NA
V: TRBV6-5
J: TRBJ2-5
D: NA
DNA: TGTGCCAGCAGGTCGCGGACCGTTTTGAGGGAGCAGTACTTC
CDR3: CASRSRTVLREQYF

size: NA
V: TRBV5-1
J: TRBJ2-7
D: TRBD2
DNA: TGCGCCAGCAGCCTCGGACTAGTGGGCGAGCGGTACTTC
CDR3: CASSLGLVGERYF

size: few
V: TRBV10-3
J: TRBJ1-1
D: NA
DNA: TGTGCCATCAACATGGGGACCATGAACACTGAAGCTTTCTTT
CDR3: CAINMGTMNTEAFF

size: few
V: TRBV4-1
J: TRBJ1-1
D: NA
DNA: TGCGCCAGCAGCCACGATGGGGGTCACACAGGGTATGAAGCTTTCTTT
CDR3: CASSHDGGHTGYEAFF

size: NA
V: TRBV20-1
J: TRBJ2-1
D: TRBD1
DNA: TGCAGTGCTAGAGATCCGGGGGGGACAGGGGACAATGAGCAGTTCTTC
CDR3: CSARDPGGTGDNEQFF

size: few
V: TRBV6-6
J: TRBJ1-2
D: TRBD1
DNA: TGTGCCAGCACCCCTCTGGACAGGGTAAACTATGGCTACACCTTC
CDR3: CASTPLDRVNYGYTF

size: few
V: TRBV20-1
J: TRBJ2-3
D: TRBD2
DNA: TGCAGTGCGATTAGCGGGGGGTCCATTCAGTCAGATACGCAGTATTTT
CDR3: CSAISGGSIQSDTQYF